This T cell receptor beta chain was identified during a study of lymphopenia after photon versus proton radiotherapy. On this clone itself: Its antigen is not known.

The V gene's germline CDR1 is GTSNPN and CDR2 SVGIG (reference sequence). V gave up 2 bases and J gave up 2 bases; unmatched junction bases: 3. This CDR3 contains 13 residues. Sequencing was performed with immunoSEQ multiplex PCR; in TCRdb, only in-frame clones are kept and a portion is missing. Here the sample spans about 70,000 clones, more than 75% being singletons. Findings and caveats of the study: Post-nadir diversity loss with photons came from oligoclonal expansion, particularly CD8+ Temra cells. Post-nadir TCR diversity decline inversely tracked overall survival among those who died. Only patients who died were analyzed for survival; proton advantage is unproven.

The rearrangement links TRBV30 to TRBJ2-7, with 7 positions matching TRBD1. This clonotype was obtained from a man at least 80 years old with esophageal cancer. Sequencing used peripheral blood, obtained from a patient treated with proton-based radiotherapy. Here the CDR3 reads CAWSKGQTYEQYF. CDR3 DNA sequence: TGTGCCTGGAGTAAGGGACAGACCTACGAGCAGTACTTC. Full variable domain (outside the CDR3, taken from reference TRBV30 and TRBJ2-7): SQTIHQWPATLVQPVGSPLSLECTVEGTSNPNLYWYRQAAGRGLQLLFYSVGIGQISSEVPQNLSASRPQDRQFILSSKKLLLSDSGFYLCAWSKGQTYEQYFGPGTRLTVT.